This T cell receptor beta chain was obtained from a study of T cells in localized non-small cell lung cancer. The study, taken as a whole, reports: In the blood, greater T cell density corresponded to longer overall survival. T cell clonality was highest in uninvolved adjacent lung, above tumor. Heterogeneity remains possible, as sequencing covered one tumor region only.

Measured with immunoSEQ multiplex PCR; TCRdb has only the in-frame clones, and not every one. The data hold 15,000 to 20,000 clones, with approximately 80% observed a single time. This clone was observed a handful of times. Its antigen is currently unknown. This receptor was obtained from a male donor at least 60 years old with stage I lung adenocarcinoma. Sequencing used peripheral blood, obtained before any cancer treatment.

The CDR3 sequence: CASSENSPHQPQHF. Written as DNA, the CDR3 is TGTGCCAGCAGTGAAAACAGTCCACATCAGCCCCAGCATTTT. The chain employs TRBV6-1 and TRBJ1-5; the D is unclear. This CDR3 has 14 residues. Deletions cut 2 bases from V and 5 bases from J, with 10 bases between. The germline CDR1 and CDR2 sequences are MNHNS and SASEGT.